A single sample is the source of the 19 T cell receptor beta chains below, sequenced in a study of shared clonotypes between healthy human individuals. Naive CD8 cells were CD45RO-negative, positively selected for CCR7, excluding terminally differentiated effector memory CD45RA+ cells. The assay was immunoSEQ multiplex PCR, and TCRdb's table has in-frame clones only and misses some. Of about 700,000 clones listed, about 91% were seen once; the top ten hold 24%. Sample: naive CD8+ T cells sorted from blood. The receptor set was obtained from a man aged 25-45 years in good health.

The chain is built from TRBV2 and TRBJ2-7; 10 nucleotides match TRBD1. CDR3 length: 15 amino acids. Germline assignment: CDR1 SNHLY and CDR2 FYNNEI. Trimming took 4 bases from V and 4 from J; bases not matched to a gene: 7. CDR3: CASSAGTGVWYEQYF. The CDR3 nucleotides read TGTGCCAGCAGTGCCGGGACAGGGGTTTGGTACGAGCAGTACTTC.

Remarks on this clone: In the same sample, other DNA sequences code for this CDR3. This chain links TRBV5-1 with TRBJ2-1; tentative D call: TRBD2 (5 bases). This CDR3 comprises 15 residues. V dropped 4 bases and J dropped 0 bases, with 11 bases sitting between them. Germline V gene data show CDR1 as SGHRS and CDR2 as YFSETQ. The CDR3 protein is CASSLGVSSYNEQFF. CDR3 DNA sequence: TGCGCCAGCAGCCTCGGGGTTAGCTCCTACAATGAGCAGTTCTTC. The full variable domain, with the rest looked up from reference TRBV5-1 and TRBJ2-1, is KAGVTQTPRYLIKTRGQQVTLSCSPISGHRSVSWYQQTPGQGLQFLFEYFSETQRNKGNFPGRFSGRQFSNSRSEMNVSTLELGDSALYLCASSLGVSSYNEQFFGPGTRLTVL.

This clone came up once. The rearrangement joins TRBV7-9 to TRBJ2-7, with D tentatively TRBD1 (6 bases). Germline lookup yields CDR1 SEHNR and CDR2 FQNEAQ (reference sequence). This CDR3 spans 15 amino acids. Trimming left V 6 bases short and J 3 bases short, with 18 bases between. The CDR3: CASRRPGTNLYEQYF. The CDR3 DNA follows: TGTGCCAGCAGACGTCCCGGGACAAATCTCTACGAGCAGTACTTC.

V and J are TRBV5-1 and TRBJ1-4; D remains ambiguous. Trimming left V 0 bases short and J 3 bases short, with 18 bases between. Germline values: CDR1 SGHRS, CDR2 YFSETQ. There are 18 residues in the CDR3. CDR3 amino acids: CASSLAGLPGSPNEKLFF. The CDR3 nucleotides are TGCGCCAGCAGCTTGGCCGGACTTCCAGGTTCACCTAATGAAAAACTGTTTTTT.

CDR3 in DNA: TGTGCCAGCAGTCCCAAACTGATCGGGACGGGAGTGAACAATGAGCAGTTCTTC. Translation gives CASSPKLIGTGVNNEQFF. The rearrangement links TRBV7-9 to TRBJ2-1; D is perhaps TRBD2 (6 bases). The CDR3 is 18 amino acids. CDR1 and CDR2 (germline): SEHNR, FQNEAQ (reference sequence). With 6 bases removed from V and 5 bases from J, the gap between germline ends came to 26 bases.

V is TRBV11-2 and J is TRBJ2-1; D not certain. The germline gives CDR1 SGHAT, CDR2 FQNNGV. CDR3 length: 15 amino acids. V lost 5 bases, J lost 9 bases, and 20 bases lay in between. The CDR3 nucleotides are TGTGCCAGCAGCACCCACCTACTACACGTGAGTGAGCAGTTCTTC. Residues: CASSTHLLHVSEQFF. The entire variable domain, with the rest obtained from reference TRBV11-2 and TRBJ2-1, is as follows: EAGVAQSPRYKIIEKRQSVAFWCNPISGHATLYWYQQILGQGPKLLIQFQNNGVVDDSQLPKDRFSAERLKGVDSTLKIQPAKLEDSAVYLCASSTHLLHVSEQFFGPGTRLTVL.

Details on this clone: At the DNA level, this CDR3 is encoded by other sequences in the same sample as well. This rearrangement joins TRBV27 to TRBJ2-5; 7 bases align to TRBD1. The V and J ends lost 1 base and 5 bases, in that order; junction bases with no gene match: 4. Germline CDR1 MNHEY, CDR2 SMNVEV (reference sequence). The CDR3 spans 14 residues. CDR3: CASSLLGGEETQYF. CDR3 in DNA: TGTGCCAGCAGTTTATTAGGGGGCGAGGAGACCCAGTACTTC.

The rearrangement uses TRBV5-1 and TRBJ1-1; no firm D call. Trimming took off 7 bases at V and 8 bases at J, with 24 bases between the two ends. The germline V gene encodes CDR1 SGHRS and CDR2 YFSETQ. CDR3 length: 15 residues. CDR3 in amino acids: CASGVTPSAIEEAFF. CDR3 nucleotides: TGCGCCAGCGGTGTAACCCCTTCGGCCATCGAGGAAGCTTTCTTT.

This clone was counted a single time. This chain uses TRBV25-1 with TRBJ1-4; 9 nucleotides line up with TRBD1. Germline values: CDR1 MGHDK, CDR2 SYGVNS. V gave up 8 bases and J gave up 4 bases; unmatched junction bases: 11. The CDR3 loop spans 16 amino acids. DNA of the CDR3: TGTGCCAGCTCGCTGGACAGGGGTGGGGTTAATGAAAAACTGTTTTTT. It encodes CASSLDRGGVNEKLFF.

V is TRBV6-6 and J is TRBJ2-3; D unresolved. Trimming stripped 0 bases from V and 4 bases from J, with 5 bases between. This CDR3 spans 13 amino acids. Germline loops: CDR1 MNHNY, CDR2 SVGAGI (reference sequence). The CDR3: CASSYSPADTQYF. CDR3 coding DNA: TGTGCCAGCAGTTACTCTCCGGCAGATACGCAGTATTTT.

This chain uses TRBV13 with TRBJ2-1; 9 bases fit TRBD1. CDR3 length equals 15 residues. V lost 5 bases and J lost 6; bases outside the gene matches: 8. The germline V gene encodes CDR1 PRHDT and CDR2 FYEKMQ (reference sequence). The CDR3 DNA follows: TGTGCCAGCAGCCACCAGGGACAGGGATTCAATGAGCAGTTCTTC. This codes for CASSHQGQGFNEQFF.

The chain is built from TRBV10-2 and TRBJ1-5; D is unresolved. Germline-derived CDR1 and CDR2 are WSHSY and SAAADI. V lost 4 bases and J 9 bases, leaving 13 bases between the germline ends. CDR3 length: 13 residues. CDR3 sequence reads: CASSVVSVRPQHF. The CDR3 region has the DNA TGCGCCAGCAGTGTTGTTTCGGTCAGGCCCCAGCATTTT.

CDR3 DNA sequence: TGCAGCGTTGAACTAGCGGGATGGGGGGAGACCCAGTACTTC. Encoded protein: CSVELAGWGETQYF. J is TRBJ2-5 and V is TRBV29-1; 9 bases line up with TRBD2. The V and J ends lost 2 bases and 5 bases, in that order; junction bases with no gene match: 6. Germline CDR1 and CDR2: SQVTM and ANQGSEA. The CDR3 extends over 14 amino acids. The full variable domain, rest sourced from reference TRBV29-1 and TRBJ2-5, is SAVISQKPSRDICQRGTSLTIQCQVDSQVTMMFWYRQQPGQSLTLIATANQGSEATYESGFVIDKFPISRPNLTFSTLTVSNMSPEDSSIYLCSVELAGWGETQYFGPGTRLLVL.

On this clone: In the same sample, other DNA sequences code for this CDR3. The DNA for the CDR3 is TGTGCCAGCAGTGACTCGAACTACAATGAGCAGTTCTTC. The encoded protein is CASSDSNYNEQFF. The genes are TRBV6-4 and TRBJ2-1, with D uncertain. CDR1 and CDR2 from the germline V gene are MRHNA and SNTAGT. This CDR3 has 13 amino acids. V lost 0 bases and J 3 bases, leaving 3 bases between the germline ends.

The CDR3 here is CAWATVSPYEQYF. Here the CDR3 DNA reads TGTGCCTGGGCGACCGTAAGCCCCTACGAGCAGTACTTC. J is TRBJ2-7 and V is TRBV30; D not resolved. Trimming shortened V by 5 bases and J by 2 bases, and 13 bases separated the two germline ends. CDR1 and CDR2 (germline): GTSNPN, SVGIG (reference sequence). CDR3 size: 13 residues.

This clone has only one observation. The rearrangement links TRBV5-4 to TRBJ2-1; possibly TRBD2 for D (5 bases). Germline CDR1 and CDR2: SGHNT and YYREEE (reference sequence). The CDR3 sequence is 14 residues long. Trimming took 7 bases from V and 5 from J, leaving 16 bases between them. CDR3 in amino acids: CASRTIDGDNEQFF. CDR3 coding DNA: TGTGCCAGCCGGACCATTGACGGGGACAATGAGCAGTTCTTC.

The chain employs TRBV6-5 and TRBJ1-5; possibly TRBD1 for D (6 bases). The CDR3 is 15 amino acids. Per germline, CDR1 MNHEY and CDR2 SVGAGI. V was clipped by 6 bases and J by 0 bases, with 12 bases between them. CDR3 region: CASSQKGDSNQPQHF. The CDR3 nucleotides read TGTGCCAGCAGCCAAAAGGGGGATAGCAATCAGCCCCAGCATTTT.

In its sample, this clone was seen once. CDR3 region: CASSVTTGATEAFF. DNA for the CDR3: TGTGCCAGCAGTGTGACGACAGGGGCCACTGAAGCTTTCTTT. The chain couples TRBV28 to TRBJ1-1, with 8 positions matching TRBD1. CDR1 and CDR2 from the germline V gene are MDHEN and SYDVKM. Unmatched junction bases numbered 6, after V lost 5 bases and J lost 4 bases. The CDR3 runs to 14 residues.

CDR3 amino acids: CASSPPGQPYEQYF. The CDR3 bases are TGTGCCAGCTCACCCCCGGGACAGCCCTACGAGCAGTACTTC. This chain joins TRBV18 and TRBJ2-7; 7 bases align to TRBD1. CDR3 length: 14 amino acids. Germline V gene data show CDR1 as KGHSH and CDR2 as LQKENI. V lost 3 bases to trimming and J lost 2 bases; unmatched junction nucleotides: 4. Looking up the rest from reference TRBV18 and TRBJ2-7 gives the full variable domain: NAGVMQNPRHLVRRRGQEARLRCSPMKGHSHVYWYRQLPEEGLKFMVYLQKENIIDESGMPKERFSAEFPKEGPSILRIQQVVRGDSAAYFCASSPPGQPYEQYFGPGTRLTVT.